The 10 T cell receptor beta chains given below trace back to one sample, sequenced in a study of shared clonotypes between healthy human individuals. Generated by immunoSEQ multiplex PCR, the TCRdb table keeps only in-frame clones and is missing some. This sample has nearly 1 million clones; roughly 72% occur once, and the top ten carry approximately 1.5%. The sequencing sample was made of memory CD4+ T cells sorted from blood. Subset described: CD45RA-negative fraction. The source is a man aged 18 to 30 in good health.

This chain connects TRBV6-5 to TRBJ2-3; D is unresolved. Between the trimmed V and J ends, which lost 2 bases and 2 bases, there was a span of 5 bases. From germline, CDR1 is MNHEY and CDR2 SVGAGI. The CDR3 has 13 residues. Here the CDR3 reads CASSYDPTDTQYF. The DNA for the CDR3 is TGTGCCAGCAGTTACGATCCCACAGATACGCAGTATTTT.

The chain uses TRBV4-3 and TRBJ2-7, with 8 positions matching TRBD1. The CDR3 consists of 15 residues. The germline V gene has CDR1 LGHNA and CDR2 YSLEER. V dropped 0 bases and J dropped 6; count of bases not matched to a gene: 7. The CDR3 loop is CASSQEATGVGEQYF. CDR3 nucleotide sequence: TGCGCCAGCAGCCAAGAGGCGACAGGGGTAGGCGAGCAGTACTTC.

J is TRBJ2-7 and V is TRBV7-2; D not resolved. V was cut by 0 bases and J by 4 bases, with 10 bases left in between. This CDR3 has 14 amino acids. CDR1 is SGHTA and CDR2 is FQGNSA in the germline V gene. CDR3 residues: CASSLARLGYEQYF. CDR3 bases: TGTGCCAGCAGCTTAGCGAGGCTCGGATACGAGCAGTACTTC.

The genes are TRBV5-8 and TRBJ1-4; 7 bases agree with TRBD1. With 4 bases clipped from V and 6 bases from J, the junction kept 9 bases outside the gene matches. Germline assignment: CDR1 SGHTS and CDR2 YDEGEE. CDR3 length: 15 amino acids. The CDR3 here is CASSAERTGYEKLFF. CDR3 nucleotide sequence: TGTGCCAGCAGCGCTGAACGGACAGGCTATGAAAAACTGTTTTTT. Drawing the rest from reference TRBV5-8 and TRBJ1-4, the complete variable domain is EAGVTQSPTHLIKTRGQQATLRCSPISGHTSVYWYQQALGLGLQFLLWYDEGEERNRGNFPPRFSGRQFPNYSSELNVNALELEDSALYLCASSAERTGYEKLFFGSGTQLSVL.

The rearrangement joins TRBV7-8 to TRBJ2-7, with unresolved D. Trimming removed 5 bases at V and 2 bases at J, with 10 bases between. The length of the CDR3 is 13 residues. Germline V lookup: CDR1 SGHVS, CDR2 FQNEAQ. The CDR3 DNA reads as TGTGCCAGCAGCCTCCGAACAGCCTACGAGCAGTACTTC. Encoded protein: CASSLRTAYEQYF.

A remark on this clone: This may be a read error: a much more frequent sequence differs by one nucleotide. The gene calls are TRBV27 and TRBJ1-5; 8 bases are a match to TRBD1. Germline CDR1 and CDR2: MNHEY and SMNVEV (reference sequence). V shed 6 bases, J shed 3 bases, and the junction held 7 bases outside the gene matches. This CDR3 has 15 amino acids. CDR3 in amino acids: CASSPGTGSNQPQHF. The CDR3 DNA sequence: TGTGCCAGCAGCCCCGGGACAGGCTCCAATCAGCCCCAGCATTTT.

The chain employs TRBV15 and TRBJ2-5, with a weak D call TRBD2 (5 bases). The CDR3 is 13 residues long. With 9 bases removed from V and 0 bases from J, the gap between germline ends came to 11 bases. Germline CDR1 LNHNV, CDR2 YYDKDF (reference sequence). DNA of the CDR3: TGTGCCACTAGCGTCTCACACCAAGAGACCCAGTACTTC. Its protein is CATSVSHQETQYF. The full variable domain, rest sourced from reference TRBV15 and TRBJ2-5, is DAMVIQNPRYQVTQFGKPVTLSCSQTLNHNVMYWYQQKSSQAPKLLFHYYDKDFNNEADTPDNFQSRRPNTSFCFLDIRSPGLGDTAMYLCATSVSHQETQYFGPGTRLLVL.

The chain uses TRBV28 and TRBJ2-7, with a tentative D call TRBD1 (6 bases). From germline, CDR1 is MDHEN and CDR2 SYDVKM. The CDR3 runs to 13 residues. This chain's CDR3 is CASASGQPYEQYF. As DNA, the CDR3 is TGTGCTTCAGCCTCAGGACAGCCCTACGAGCAGTACTTC.

This clone appeared once. The chain joins TRBV6-4 to TRBJ2-3, with 7 bases aligning to TRBD2. Germline assignment: CDR1 MRHNA and CDR2 SNTAGT. Unmatched junction bases numbered 7, after V lost 5 bases and J lost 2 bases. The CDR3 covers 15 residues. The CDR3 DNA follows: TGTGCCAGCAGTCCAAGCGGGGTGATCACAGATACGCAGTATTTT. As protein: CASSPSGVITDTQYF.

The V gene is TRBV7-3, the J gene TRBJ2-5; D is tentatively TRBD1 or TRBD2 (5 bases each). V was cut by 3 bases and J by 2 bases, with 10 bases left in between. The CDR3 has 14 amino acids. Germline-derived CDR1 and CDR2 are SGHTA and FQGTGA. The chain's CDR3 is CASSLGPLQETQYF. As DNA, the CDR3 is TGTGCCAGCAGCTTGGGACCACTACAAGAGACCCAGTACTTC. The entire variable domain, with the rest obtained from reference TRBV7-3 and TRBJ2-5, is as follows: GAGVSQTPSNKVTEKGKYVELRCDPISGHTALYWYRQSLGQGPEFLIYFQGTGAADDSGLPNDRFFAVRPEGSVSTLKIQRTERGDSAVYLCASSLGPLQETQYFGPGTRLLVL.